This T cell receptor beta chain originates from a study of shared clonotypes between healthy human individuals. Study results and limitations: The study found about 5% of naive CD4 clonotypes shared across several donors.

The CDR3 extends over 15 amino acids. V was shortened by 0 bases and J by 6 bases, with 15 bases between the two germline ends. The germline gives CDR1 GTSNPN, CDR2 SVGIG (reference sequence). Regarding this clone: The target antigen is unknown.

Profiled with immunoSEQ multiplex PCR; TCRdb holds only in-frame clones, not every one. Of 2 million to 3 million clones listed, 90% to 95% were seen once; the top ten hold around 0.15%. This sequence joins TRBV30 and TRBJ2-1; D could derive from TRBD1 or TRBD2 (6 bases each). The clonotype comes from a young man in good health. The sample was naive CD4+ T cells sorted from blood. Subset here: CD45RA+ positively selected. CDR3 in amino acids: CAWSVRGRLRNEQFF. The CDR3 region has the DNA TGTGCCTGGAGTGTCCGGGGGCGGCTGCGCAATGAGCAGTTCTTC.